The T cell receptor beta chain described here comes from a study of T cells in localized non-small cell lung cancer. Study outcomes and limitations: A higher density of T cells in blood coincided with extended overall survival.

On this clone itself: Its cognate antigen is unknown.

Using immunoSEQ multiplex PCR, the repertoire was profiled, and TCRdb retains in-frame clones only, with some absent. The sample consists of roughly 21,000 clones, roughly 90% of them appearing once. This sequence was found in a male donor at least 60 years old with stage II lung adenocarcinoma. This specimen was peripheral blood mononuclear cells, taken before any cancer treatment.

The CDR3 nucleotides read TGTGCCAGCAGTTACTCGATCACTCCCGATGAAAAACTGTTTTTT. Translated, it gives CASSYSITPDEKLFF. The rearrangement joins TRBV6-5 to TRBJ1-4, with D unclear. V lost 0 bases, J lost 6 bases, and 11 bases lay in between. Germline lookup yields CDR1 MNHEY and CDR2 SVGAGI. The CDR3 runs 15 residues.